The T cell receptor (beta chain) described here comes from a study of cytomegalovirus exposure and HLA in healthy donors. The CDR3 consists of 15 residues. Deletions cut 5 bases from V and 6 bases from J, with 17 bases between. Germline V gives CDR1 SGHVS, CDR2 FNYEAQ. The PCR used 60 Vbeta and 13 Jbeta primers. TCRdb's table, derived via immunoSEQ multiplex PCR, lists solely in-frame clones and lacks some. The data show about 130,000 clones, more than 65% seen once. The origin of this receptor is a male donor in good health and CMV-seropositive. Specimen: PBMCs. The chain joins TRBV7-6 to TRBJ1-5, with no clear D. The CDR3 protein is CASSVGTGAGQPQHF. The DNA of the CDR3 is TGTGCCAGCAGCGTCGGCACGGGTGCGGGTCAGCCCCAGCATTTT.